The present T cell receptor beta chain was sequenced within a study of cytomegalovirus exposure and HLA in healthy donors. Study results and caveats: In vitro testing confirmed three CMV-associated chains as specific for CMV antigens. Among TCR sequences, most were rare, though some public TCRs appeared in many donors. Presence/absence comparisons presumed near-even sequencing depth among donors.

Points on this clone: Its antigen is still unknown.

V lost 2 bases, J lost 7 bases, and 6 bases stayed unmatched. Germline CDR1 is MNHEY and CDR2 is SVGAGI. This CDR3 region has 15 residues. PCR was performed using 60 Vbeta and 13 Jbeta primers. Sequencing was performed with immunoSEQ multiplex PCR; in TCRdb, only in-frame clones are kept and a portion is missing. This repertoire shows 180,000 or so clones, less than 80% found once; its top ten account for under 2%. This clonotype was sampled from a man aged 18 to 30 in good health and CMV-seronegative. V usage is TRBV6-5 and J usage is TRBJ2-1, with 9 nucleotides matching TRBD1. Sequencing was performed on PBMCs. The CDR3 DNA reads TGTGCCAGCAGTTACCGGGACAGGGTCTCTAATGAGCAGTTCTTC. This gives the protein CASSYRDRVSNEQFF.